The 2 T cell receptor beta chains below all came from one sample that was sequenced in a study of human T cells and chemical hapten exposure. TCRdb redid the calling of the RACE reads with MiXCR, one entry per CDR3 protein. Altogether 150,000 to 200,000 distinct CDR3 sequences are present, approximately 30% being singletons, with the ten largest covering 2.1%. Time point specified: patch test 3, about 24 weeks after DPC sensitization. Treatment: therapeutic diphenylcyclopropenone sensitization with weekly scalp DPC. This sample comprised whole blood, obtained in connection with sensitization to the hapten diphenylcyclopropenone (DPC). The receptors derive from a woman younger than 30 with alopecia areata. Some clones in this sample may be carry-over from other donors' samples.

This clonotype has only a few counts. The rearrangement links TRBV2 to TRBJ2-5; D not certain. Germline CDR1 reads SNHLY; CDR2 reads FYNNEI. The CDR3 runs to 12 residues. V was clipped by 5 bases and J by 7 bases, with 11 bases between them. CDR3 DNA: TGTGCCAGCAGTTCTATAGCTACGACCCAGTACTTC. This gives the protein CASSSIATTQYF.

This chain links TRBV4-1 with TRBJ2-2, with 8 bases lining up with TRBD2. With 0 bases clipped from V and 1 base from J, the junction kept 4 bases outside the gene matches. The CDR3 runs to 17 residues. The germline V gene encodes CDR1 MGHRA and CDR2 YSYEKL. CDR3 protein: CASSQDGAGGNTGELFF. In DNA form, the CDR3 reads TGCGCCAGCAGCCAAGATGGTGCGGGGGGGAACACCGGGGAGCTGTTTTTT.